This T cell receptor (beta chain) stems from a study of response to subunit inactivated influenza vaccine. TCRdb independently ran MiXCR on the RT-PCR reads; one entry per CDR3 protein. The table lists about 540,000 distinct CDR3 sequences, around 15% of them singletons. This CDR3 has 13 residues. Per germline, CDR1 DFQATT and CDR2 SNEGSKA (reference sequence). The ends lost 5 bases at V and 5 bases at J; junction bases unmatched: 7. This clonotype was counted at least ten times. V is TRBV20-1 and J is TRBJ2-7, with 9 positions matching TRBD1. The TCR was taken from a man between 50 and 59 years old who received an inactivated influenza vaccine. Material: PBMCs from blood, obtained roughly 12 days after vaccination. The CDR3 sequence: CSAEPQGANEQYF. DNA for the CDR3: TGCAGTGCTGAACCACAGGGGGCGAACGAGCAGTACTTC.